This T cell receptor (beta chain) was sequenced during a study of blood T cells in healthy people across ages. In its sample, this clonotype was seen once. The germline CDR1 and CDR2 sequences are SGDLS and YYNGEE. V was clipped by 4 bases and J by 0 bases; unmatched bases: 10. The CDR3 has 18 residues. Through a sample-barcoded 5' primer and a J-beta primer mix, a second PCR was run for 7 to 11 cycles. In TCRdb, the 5' RACE reads were re-called with MiXCR into one record per CDR3 protein. The sample yields 550,000 to 650,000 distinct CDR3 sequences, roughly a quarter seen once. This sample also belongs to another study, concerning T cells of mothers and their children. In that study: Donation involved three healthy Caucasian mothers and the six children that they had.

The V call is TRBV9, the J call TRBJ2-6; 7 positions match TRBD1. The material sequenced was blood. This TCR was recovered from a boy younger than 10 in good health. CDR3 in DNA: TGTGCCAGCAGCTTTTCGACAGGGCCTAGCTCTGGGGCCAACGTCCTGACTTTC. It encodes CASSFSTGPSSGANVLTF.